Below, 9 T cell receptor beta chains from the same sample are listed, as sequenced in a study of human T cells and chemical hapten exposure. TCRdb independently ran MiXCR on the RACE reads; one entry per CDR3 protein. The sample consists of 50,000 or so distinct CDR3 sequences, roughly 9.5% of them appearing once. Time point specified: patch test 1, 2 weeks after DPC sensitization. Treatment of the sample: therapeutic diphenylcyclopropenone sensitization with weekly scalp DPC. This specimen consisted of whole blood, obtained in connection with sensitization to the hapten diphenylcyclopropenone (DPC). The receptor set was obtained from a woman aged 50 to 65 with alopecia areata. Some clones in this sample may be carry-over from other donors' samples.

This clonotype was observed at least ten times. V gene TRBV10-3 combines with J gene TRBJ2-7; 9 bases are a match to TRBD1. Germline values: CDR1 ENHRY, CDR2 SYGVKD. The J segment lost 4 bases and the V segment lost 6 bases, leaving 1 base of the junction unmatched. The CDR3 length is 12 residues. In DNA form, the CDR3 reads TGTGCCATCAGCGGACAGGGGTACGAGCAGTACTTC. Translating gives CAISGQGYEQYF.

This clonotype was observed many times. Here the CDR3 reads CASSWTDTQYF. For the CDR3, the DNA is TGTGCCAGCAGCTGGACAGATACGCAGTATTTT. The chain employs TRBV11-2 and TRBJ2-3; D call uncertain. Trimming removed 4 bases from V and 3 bases from J, with 2 bases in between. The germline V gene has CDR1 SGHAT and CDR2 FQNNGV. This CDR3 is built from 11 residues.

This clonotype has at least ten counts. The CDR3 region is CASRHLAGVKNEQFF. As DNA, the CDR3 is TGTGCCAGCAGACACCTAGCGGGAGTTAAAAATGAGCAGTTCTTC. The chain recombines TRBV6-2 or TRBV6-3 with TRBJ2-1; TRBD2 matches 10 bases. The CDR3 is 15 amino acids. Germline V CDR1 and CDR2: MNHEY, SVGEGT. V dropped 6 bases and J dropped 7; count of bases not matched to a gene: 9.

J is TRBJ2-2 and V is TRBV12-3 or TRBV12-4; D not certain. V lost 4 bases and J 7 bases, leaving 19 bases between the germline ends. The CDR3 has 16 amino acids. The CDR3 spells CASSSKGPKFGGELFF. CDR3 nucleotides: TGTGCCAGCAGTTCTAAAGGGCCTAAATTTGGCGGGGAGCTGTTTTTT.

This clonotype was counted at least ten times. The chain joins TRBV27 to TRBJ2-7; 10 bases map to TRBD2. The CDR3 totals 15 residues. V was pared by 3 bases and J by 5 bases, with 7 bases of the junction left unmatched. CDR1 and CDR2 (germline): MNHEY, SMNVEV (reference sequence). The CDR3, as DNA: TGTGCCAGCAGTTTTCGGCTAGCGGGAGCGAACGAGCAGTACTTC. It yields the protein CASSFRLAGANEQYF.

The table lists this clonotype with a few counts. The chain joins TRBV30 to TRBJ2-3; D is unclear. Germline CDR1 reads GTSNPN; CDR2 reads SVGIG (reference sequence). V lost 4 bases and J lost 4, with 12 bases in between. The CDR3 totals 13 residues. The CDR3 nucleotides read TGTGCCTGGATTAATGGGGATGCAGATACGCAGTATTTT. It translates to CAWINGDADTQYF.

As for this clonotype: The junction and the germline gene differ at one end; a read error may be behind it. The genes are TRBV20-1 and TRBJ2-7, with a possible D match to TRBD1 (6 bases). There are 12 residues in the CDR3. Per the germline V gene, CDR1 is DFQATT and CDR2 is SNEGSKA (reference sequence). CDR3 loop: CSARGFQGEQYF. The CDR3 DNA reads TGCAGTGCAAGAGGGTTTCAGGGGGAGCAGTACTTC.

This clonotype was seen at least ten times. The J gene is TRBJ2-7, the V gene TRBV6-6; TRBD2 matches 11 bases. V lost 6 bases, J lost 2 bases, and 6 bases stayed unmatched. Germline V gene sequence: CDR1 MNHNY, CDR2 SVGAGI (reference sequence). The CDR3 spans 15 residues. The CDR3 here is CASRLTSGMTYEQYF. CDR3 in DNA: TGTGCCAGCAGACTGACTAGCGGGATGACCTACGAGCAGTACTTC.

There are many counts of this clonotype. V usage is TRBV14 and J usage is TRBJ2-7, with TRBD2 identical over 14 bases. Losses at the gene ends were 3 bases for V and 3 bases for J; bases not matched to a gene: 13. Germline values: CDR1 SGHDN, CDR2 FVKESK. The CDR3 totals 19 residues. DNA of the CDR3: TGTGCCAGCAGCCACCAGGGACTAGCGGGAGAATACAGGAACTACGAGCAGTACTTC. Amino acids: CASSHQGLAGEYRNYEQYF.